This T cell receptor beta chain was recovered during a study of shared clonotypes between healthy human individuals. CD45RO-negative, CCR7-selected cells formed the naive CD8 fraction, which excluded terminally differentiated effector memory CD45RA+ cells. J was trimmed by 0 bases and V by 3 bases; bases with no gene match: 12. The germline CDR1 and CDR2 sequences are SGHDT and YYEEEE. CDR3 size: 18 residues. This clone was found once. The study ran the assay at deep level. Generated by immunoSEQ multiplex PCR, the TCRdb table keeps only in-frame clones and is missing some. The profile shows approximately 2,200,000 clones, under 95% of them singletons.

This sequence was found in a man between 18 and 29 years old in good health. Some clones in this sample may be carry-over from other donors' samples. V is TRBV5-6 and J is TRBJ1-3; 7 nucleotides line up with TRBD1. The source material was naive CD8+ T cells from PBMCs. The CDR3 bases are TGTGCCAGCAGCTCATACAGGGGAGAGGGGCTCTCTGGAAACACCATATATTTT. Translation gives CASSSYRGEGLSGNTIYF.